Following are 3 T cell receptor beta chains from one sample sequenced in a study of beta chain features in type 1 diabetes. General observations from the study: TCRB CDR3s from Type 1 diabetes patients were moderately but significantly shorter in all four CD4+ subsets.

These receptors' antigens are unknown. The study reverse transcribed the entire isolated RNA, so it sequenced expressed TCRB transcripts. Clones were sequenced by immunoSEQ multiplex PCR, and TCRdb holds only the in-frame ones, with some missing. The table lists 310,000 or so clones, around 9% of them singletons. Sequencing used central memory CD4+ T cells from blood. Receptors originate from a young man with type 1 diabetes.

This clone was observed a few times. This chain links TRBV6-5 with TRBJ2-1; D is ambiguous. Germline CDR1 and CDR2: MNHEY and SVGAGI. V lost 5 bases, J lost 6 bases, and 11 bases lay in between. This CDR3 spans 13 amino acids. In DNA, the CDR3 is TGTGCCAGCAGTGACACTAAATTCAATGAGCAGTTCTTC. Translation: CASSDTKFNEQFF.

This clone occurred many times. The V and J genes are TRBV14 and TRBJ2-5; weak D call: TRBD2 (6 bases). The CDR3 is 17 amino acids. V was cut by 1 base and J by 5 bases, with 20 bases left in between. Looked up from germline, CDR1 is SGHDN and CDR2 is FVKESK. The CDR3 coding sequence is TGTGCCAGCAGCCAAGTCATCCCGGGAGTACCAAGGGAGACCCAGTACTTC. Protein: CASSQVIPGVPRETQYF.

The V gene is TRBV29-1, the J gene TRBJ1-1; D call uncertain. The CDR3 loop spans 13 amino acids. The ends were cut back, 3 bases at V and 2 bases at J, with 10 bases in the middle. Per the germline V gene, CDR1 is SQVTM and CDR2 is ANQGSEA. CDR3 nucleotide sequence: TGCAGCGTTGAGATACGAGCAAACACTGAAGCTTTCTTT. Translated, it gives CSVEIRANTEAFF.